This T cell receptor beta chain was observed in a study of T-cell memory formation after mild COVID-19. The V and J ends lost 2 bases and 4 bases, in that order; junction bases with no gene match: 5. The germline V gene encodes CDR1 SGHVS and CDR2 FNYEAQ. This CDR3 has 16 residues. From the 5' RACE reads, TCRdb called clonotypes with MiXCR, one entry per CDR3 protein. Here the sample spans hundreds of thousands of distinct CDR3 sequences, just over 20% being singletons. This clonotype was detected only a few times. The material sequenced was PBMCs or a T cell subset sorted from them (not recorded which). This TCR was sampled from an adult woman who had mild COVID-19 (a few samples of this study predate the infection). Cell type and time point are not known. The V and J genes are TRBV7-6 and TRBJ2-5; 12 positions match TRBD2. CDR3 bases: TGTGCCAGCAGCTTACTAGCGGGAGGGCTTTTAGAGACCCAGTACTTC. Translating gives CASSLLAGGLLETQYF. Full variable domain (remainder filled in from reference TRBV7-6 and TRBJ2-5): GAGVSQSPRYKVTKRGQDVALRCDPISGHVSLYWYRQALGQGPEFLTYFNYEAQQDKSGLPNDRFSAERPEGSISTLTIQRTEQRDSAMYRCASSLLAGGLLETQYFGPGTRLLVL.